A single sample is the source of the 13 T cell receptor beta chains below, sequenced in a study of T cells after yellow fever vaccination. TCRdb ran MiXCR on the 5' RACE reads and lists one entry per CDR3 protein. This sample has under 600,000 distinct CDR3 sequences, with roughly 14% found just once. Source: PBMCs, taken on the day of the yellow fever booster vaccination. These receptors all come from a young man who received the YFV17D yellow fever vaccine.

The chain links TRBV20-1 to TRBJ2-3; 9 nucleotides line up with TRBD2. The CDR3 length is 13 residues. Trimming at V came to 1 base and at J to 6 bases, leaving 2 bases not matched to a gene. Germline loops: CDR1 DFQATT, CDR2 SNEGSKA (reference sequence). Here the CDR3 DNA reads TGCAGTGCTAGAGGACTAGCGGATGATACGCAGTATTTT. Protein sequence: CSARGLADDTQYF.

This clonotype has just a few counts. The rearrangement links TRBV12-3 or TRBV12-4 to TRBJ2-1, with D maybe TRBD2 (6 bases). The CDR3 runs to 14 residues. The V end lost 4 bases, the J end lost 6 bases, and 13 bases lay between the germline ends. CDR3 amino acids: CASSYLATLNEQFF. CDR3 sequence (DNA): TGTGCCAGCAGTTATCTAGCGACCCTCAATGAGCAGTTCTTC.

This clonotype was found a few times. J is TRBJ2-5 and V is TRBV7-3; the D is unclear. Germline loops: CDR1 SGHTA, CDR2 FQGTGA. The CDR3 covers 15 residues. Trimming removed 2 bases at V and 2 bases at J, with 12 bases between. Here the CDR3 reads CASSLAGKRQETQYF. The CDR3 bases are TGTGCCAGCAGCTTAGCAGGAAAACGACAAGAGACCCAGTACTTC.

In this sample, this clonotype turned up a few times. This chain joins TRBV3-1 and TRBJ2-5, with 12 bases matching TRBD2. The CDR3 is 18 amino acids. In germline, CDR1 is LGHDT, CDR2 YNNKEL (reference sequence). V lost 7 bases and J lost 4; bases outside the gene matches: 16. CDR3 bases: TGTGCCAGCATCTTGAGTCTTACCCTGACTAGCGGGAGAGAGACCCAGTACTTC. It is translated as CASILSLTLTSGRETQYF.

This chain uses TRBV6-2 or TRBV6-3 with TRBJ2-1; D possibly uses TRBD1 or TRBD2 (5 bases each). V lost 4 bases, J lost 7 bases, and 20 bases lay in between. There are 16 residues in the CDR3. Germline V gene sequence: CDR1 MNHEY, CDR2 SVGEGT. The CDR3 is CASSSEGTYAGNEQFF. The CDR3, as DNA: TGTGCCAGCAGTTCCGAGGGGACCTATGCCGGGAATGAGCAGTTCTTC.

This clonotype turned up a few times. The chain carries TRBV11-2 and TRBJ1-5, with D unresolved. The CDR3 consists of 13 residues. V was pared by 4 bases and J by 7 bases, with 11 bases between. Germline V CDR1 and CDR2: SGHAT, FQNNGV. CDR3 in DNA: TGTGCCAGCAGCTCCGCCCGAGGGCAGCCCCAGCATTTT. Protein: CASSSARGQPQHF.

There are a few counts of this clonotype. The chain couples TRBV12-3 or TRBV12-4 to TRBJ2-1; the D call may be TRBD1 or TRBD2 (5 bases each). Trimming stripped 1 base from V and 10 bases from J, with 11 bases between. The CDR3 has 13 residues. CDR3 sequence: CASSLGTRDEQFF. CDR3 nucleotide sequence: TGTGCCAGCAGTTTAGGTACTAGGGACGAGCAGTTCTTC.

The chain combines TRBV7-2 with TRBJ2-5, with D perhaps TRBD2 (6 bases). From germline, CDR1 is SGHTA and CDR2 FQGNSA. Between the trimmed V and J ends, which lost 6 bases and 7 bases, there was a span of 21 bases. This CDR3 spans 15 amino acids. The CDR3 coding sequence is TGTGCCAGCAGTACCTTGGCGGGGACTTTGGGGACCCAGTACTTC. Its translation: CASSTLAGTLGTQYF.

This CDR3 is CSAPGTNRYEQYF. CDR3 sequence (DNA): TGCAGTGCCCCCGGGACTAACCGCTACGAGCAGTACTTC. This chain joins TRBV20-1 and TRBJ2-7, with 7 bases lining up with TRBD2. From germline, CDR1 is DFQATT and CDR2 SNEGSKA (reference sequence). The CDR3 is 13 amino acids. Unmatched junction bases numbered 8, after V lost 6 bases and J lost 3 bases.

This clonotype was seen ten or more times. The chain employs TRBV5-4 and TRBJ2-2; D may be TRBD2 (5 bases). The CDR3 contains 16 residues. CDR1 and CDR2 (germline): SGHNT, YYREEE (reference sequence). The V end lost 4 bases, the J end lost 6 bases, and 19 bases lay between the germline ends. The CDR3 spells CASSHQSSSSSGELFF. The CDR3 bases are TGTGCCAGCAGCCACCAGTCTTCTAGCAGCTCCGGGGAGCTGTTTTTT. The complete variable domain, with remaining parts taken from reference TRBV5-4 and TRBJ2-2, reads ETGVTQSPTHLIKTRGQQVTLRCSSQSGHNTVSWYQQALGQGPQFIFQYYREEENGRGNFPPRFSGLQFPNYSSELNVNALELDDSALYLCASSHQSSSSSGELFFGEGSRLTVL.

This clonotype turned up a few times. The CDR3 loop reads CASSVVWTGRNEQFF. The CDR3 DNA reads as TGTGCCAGCAGCGTAGTATGGACAGGTCGCAATGAGCAGTTCTTC. The chain uses TRBV9 and TRBJ2-1, with TRBD1 matching over 7 bases. CDR3 length equals 15 residues. CDR1 is SGDLS and CDR2 is YYNGEE in the germline V gene. V trimming: 0 bases; J trimming: 6 bases; junction bases outside the gene matches: 6.

Points on this clonotype: The germline gene is not matched at one end of the junction; a read error may be the cause. The chain uses TRBV20-1 and TRBJ2-5; 7 bases fit TRBD1. The CDR3 is 16 residues long. CDR1 and CDR2 (germline): DFQATT, SNEGSKA (reference sequence). The CDR3 sequence: CCARDLQGQYQETQYF. Written as DNA, the CDR3 is TGCTGTGCTAGAGATCTCCAGGGACAGTACCAAGAGACCCAGTACTTC.

This clonotype was observed a few times. The chain carries TRBV20-1 and TRBJ2-5, with TRBD2 matching over 8 bases. The CDR3 runs to 13 residues. Germline assignment: CDR1 DFQATT and CDR2 SNEGSKA (reference sequence). V trimming: 6 bases; J trimming: 2 bases; junction bases outside the gene matches: 5. CDR3 in DNA: TGCAGTGCAGATCAGCGGGGGCAAGAGACCCAGTACTTC. Translation gives CSADQRGQETQYF.